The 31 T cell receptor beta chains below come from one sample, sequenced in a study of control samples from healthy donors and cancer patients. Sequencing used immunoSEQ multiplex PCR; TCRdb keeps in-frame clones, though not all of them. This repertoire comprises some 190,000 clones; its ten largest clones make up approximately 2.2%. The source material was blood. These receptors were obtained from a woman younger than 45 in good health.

CDR3 protein: CASSLAESYGYTF. Here the CDR3 DNA reads TGTGCCAGCAGTTTAGCGGAGAGCTATGGCTACACCTTC. V and J are TRBV12-3 or TRBV12-4 and TRBJ1-2; D is undetermined. CDR3 length equals 13 residues. With 0 bases removed from V and 4 bases from J, the gap between germline ends came to 6 bases.

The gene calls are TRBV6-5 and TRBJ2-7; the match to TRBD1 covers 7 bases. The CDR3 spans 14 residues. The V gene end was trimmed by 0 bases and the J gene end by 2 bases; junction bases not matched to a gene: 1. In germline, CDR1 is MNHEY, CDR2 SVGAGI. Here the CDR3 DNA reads TGTGCCAGCAGTTACTCGGGACAGACCTACGAGCAGTACTTC. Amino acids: CASSYSGQTYEQYF.

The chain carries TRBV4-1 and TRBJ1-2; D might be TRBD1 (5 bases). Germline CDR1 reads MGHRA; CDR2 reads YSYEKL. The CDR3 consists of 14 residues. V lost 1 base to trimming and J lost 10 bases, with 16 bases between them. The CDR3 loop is CASSQVFLGQNYTF. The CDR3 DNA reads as TGCGCCAGCAGCCAAGTCTTCTTGGGGCAGAACTACACCTTC.

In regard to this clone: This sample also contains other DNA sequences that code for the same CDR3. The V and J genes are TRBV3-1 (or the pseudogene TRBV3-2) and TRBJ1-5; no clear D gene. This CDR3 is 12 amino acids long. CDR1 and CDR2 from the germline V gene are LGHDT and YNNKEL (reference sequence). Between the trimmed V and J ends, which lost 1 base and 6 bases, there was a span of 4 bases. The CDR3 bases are TGTGCCAGCAGCCAAGTTGGTCAGCCCCAGCATTTT. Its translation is CASSQVGQPQHF.

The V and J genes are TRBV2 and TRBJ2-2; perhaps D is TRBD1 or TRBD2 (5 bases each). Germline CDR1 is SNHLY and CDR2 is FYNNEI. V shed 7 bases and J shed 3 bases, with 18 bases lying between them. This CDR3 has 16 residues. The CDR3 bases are TGTGCCAGCATCGGAGGCAGGGCCGAGTACACCGGGGAGCTGTTTTTT. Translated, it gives CASIGGRAEYTGELFF. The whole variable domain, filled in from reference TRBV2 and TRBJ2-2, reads EPEVTQTPSHQVTQMGQEVILRCVPISNHLYFYWYRQILGQKVEFLVSFYNNEISEKSEIFDDQFSVERPDGSNFTLKIRSTKLEDSAMYFCASIGGRAEYTGELFFGEGSRLTVL.

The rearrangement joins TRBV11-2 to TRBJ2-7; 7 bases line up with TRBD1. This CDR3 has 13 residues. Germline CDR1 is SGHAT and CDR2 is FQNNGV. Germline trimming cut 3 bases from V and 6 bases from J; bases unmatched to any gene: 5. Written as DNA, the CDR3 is TGTGCCAGCAGCTTCACAGGGGCGAGCGAGCAGTACTTC. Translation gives CASSFTGASEQYF.

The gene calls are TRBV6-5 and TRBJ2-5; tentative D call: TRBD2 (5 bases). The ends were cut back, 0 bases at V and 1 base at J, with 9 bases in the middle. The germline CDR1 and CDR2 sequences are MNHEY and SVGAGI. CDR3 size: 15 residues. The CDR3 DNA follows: TGTGCCAGCAGTTACTCGAGTGCGGGCCAAGAGACCCAGTACTTC. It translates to CASSYSSAGQETQYF.

The CDR3 DNA follows: TGTGCCAGCAGCCTTCAGGAGGCTGGCTACACCTTC. It is translated as CASSLQEAGYTF. The V and J genes are TRBV6-2 or TRBV6-3 and TRBJ1-2; D remains unclear. The CDR3 contains 12 residues. CDR1 MNHEY and CDR2 SVGEGT come from the germline V gene. V was pared by 6 bases and J by 7 bases, with 12 bases between.

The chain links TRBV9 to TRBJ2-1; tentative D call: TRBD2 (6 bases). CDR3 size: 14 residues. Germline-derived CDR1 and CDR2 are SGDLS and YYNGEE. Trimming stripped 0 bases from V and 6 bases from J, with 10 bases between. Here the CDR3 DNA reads TGTGCCAGCAGCGTAGAATTCGGGGGCAATGAGCAGTTCTTC. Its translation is CASSVEFGGNEQFF.

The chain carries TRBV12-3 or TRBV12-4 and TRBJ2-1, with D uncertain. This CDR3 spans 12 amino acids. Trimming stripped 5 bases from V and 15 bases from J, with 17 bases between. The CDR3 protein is CASSLAPSAWFF. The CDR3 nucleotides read TGTGCCAGCAGTCTGGCCCCCTCGGCGTGGTTCTTC.

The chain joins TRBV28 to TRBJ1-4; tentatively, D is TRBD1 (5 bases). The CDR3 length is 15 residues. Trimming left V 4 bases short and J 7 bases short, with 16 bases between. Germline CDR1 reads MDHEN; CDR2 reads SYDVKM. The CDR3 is CASSSLQGSGEKLFF. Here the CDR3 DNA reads TGTGCCAGCAGTTCTCTTCAGGGAAGCGGTGAAAAACTGTTTTTT.

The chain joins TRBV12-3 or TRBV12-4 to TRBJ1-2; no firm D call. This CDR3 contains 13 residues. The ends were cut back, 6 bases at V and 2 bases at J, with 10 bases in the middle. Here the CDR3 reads CASSPFLNYGYTF. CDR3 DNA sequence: TGTGCCAGCAGCCCGTTCCTAAACTATGGCTACACCTTC.

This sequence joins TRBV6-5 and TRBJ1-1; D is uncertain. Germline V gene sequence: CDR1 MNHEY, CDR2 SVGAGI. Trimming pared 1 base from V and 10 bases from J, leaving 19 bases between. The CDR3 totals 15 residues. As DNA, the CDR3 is TGTGCCAGCAGTTACTTTGGACGGTCGAACGATGGAGCTTTCTTT. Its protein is CASSYFGRSNDGAFF.

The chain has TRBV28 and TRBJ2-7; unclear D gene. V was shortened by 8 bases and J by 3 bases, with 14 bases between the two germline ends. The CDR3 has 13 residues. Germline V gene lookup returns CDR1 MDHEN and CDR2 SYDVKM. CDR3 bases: TGTGCCAGCCAAAGAAAGAGAAACTACGAGCAGTACTTC. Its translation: CASQRKRNYEQYF.

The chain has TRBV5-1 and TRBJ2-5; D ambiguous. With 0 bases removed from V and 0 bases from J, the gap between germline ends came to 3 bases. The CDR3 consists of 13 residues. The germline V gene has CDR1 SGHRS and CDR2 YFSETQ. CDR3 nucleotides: TGCGCCAGCAGCTTGGCAGACCAAGAGACCCAGTACTTC. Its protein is CASSLADQETQYF.

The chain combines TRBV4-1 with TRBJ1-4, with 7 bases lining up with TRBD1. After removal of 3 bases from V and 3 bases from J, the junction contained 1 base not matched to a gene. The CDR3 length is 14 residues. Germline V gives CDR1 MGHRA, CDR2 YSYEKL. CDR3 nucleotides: TGCGCCAGCAGCCATGGACAGGCTAATGAAAAACTGTTTTTT. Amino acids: CASSHGQANEKLFF.

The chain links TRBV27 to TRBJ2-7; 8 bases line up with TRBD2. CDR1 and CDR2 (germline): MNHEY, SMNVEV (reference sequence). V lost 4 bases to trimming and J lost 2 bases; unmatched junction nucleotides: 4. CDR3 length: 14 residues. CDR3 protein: CASSSTSVTYEQYF. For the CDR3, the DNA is TGTGCCAGCAGTTCGACTAGCGTCACCTACGAGCAGTACTTC.

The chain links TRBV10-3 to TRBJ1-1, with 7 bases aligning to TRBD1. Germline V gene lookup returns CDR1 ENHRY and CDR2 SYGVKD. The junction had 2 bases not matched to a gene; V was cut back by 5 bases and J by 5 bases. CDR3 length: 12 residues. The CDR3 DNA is TGTGCCATCAGTACGGACAGGACTGAAGCTTTCTTT. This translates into CAISTDRTEAFF.

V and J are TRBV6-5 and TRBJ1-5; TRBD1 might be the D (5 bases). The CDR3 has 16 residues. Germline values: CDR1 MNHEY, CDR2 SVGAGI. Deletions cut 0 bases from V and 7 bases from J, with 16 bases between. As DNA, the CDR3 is TGTGCCAGCAGTTACTCGATACCGGGGCTCGGCCAGCCCCAGCATTTT. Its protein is CASSYSIPGLGQPQHF.

The CDR3 is CASRGGHNEKLFF. CDR3 DNA: TGTGCCAGCAGAGGGGGGCATAATGAAAAACTGTTTTTT. V usage is TRBV2 and J usage is TRBJ1-4; D is possibly TRBD1 (6 bases). Trimming took off 6 bases at V and 4 bases at J, with 9 bases between the two ends. Germline CDR1 and CDR2: SNHLY and FYNNEI. The CDR3 is 13 amino acids.

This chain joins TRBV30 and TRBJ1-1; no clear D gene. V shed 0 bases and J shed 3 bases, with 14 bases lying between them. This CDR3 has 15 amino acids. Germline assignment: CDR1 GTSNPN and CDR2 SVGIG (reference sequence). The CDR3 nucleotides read TGTGCCTGGAGTGTACGGGTCAGAGCGGACACTGAAGCTTTCTTT. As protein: CAWSVRVRADTEAFF.

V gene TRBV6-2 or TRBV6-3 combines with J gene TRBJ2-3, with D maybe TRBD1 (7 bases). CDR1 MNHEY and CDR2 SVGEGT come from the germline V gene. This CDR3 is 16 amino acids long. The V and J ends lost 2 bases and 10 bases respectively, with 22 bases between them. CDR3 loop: CASSYGTGGGSPSQYF. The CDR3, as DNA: TGTGCCAGCAGTTACGGGACTGGAGGGGGCTCTCCGTCGCAGTATTTT.

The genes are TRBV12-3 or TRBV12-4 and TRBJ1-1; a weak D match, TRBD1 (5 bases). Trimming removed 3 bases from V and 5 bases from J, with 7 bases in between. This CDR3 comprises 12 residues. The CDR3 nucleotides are TGTGCCAGCAGTTTGGGGCGGACTGAAGCTTTCTTT. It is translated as CASSLGRTEAFF.

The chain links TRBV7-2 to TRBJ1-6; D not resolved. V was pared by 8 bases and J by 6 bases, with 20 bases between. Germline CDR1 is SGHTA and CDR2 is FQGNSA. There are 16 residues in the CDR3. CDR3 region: CASSLTAAIPNSPLHF. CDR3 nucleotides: TGTGCCAGCTCCTTAACGGCAGCGATCCCTAATTCACCCCTCCACTTT.

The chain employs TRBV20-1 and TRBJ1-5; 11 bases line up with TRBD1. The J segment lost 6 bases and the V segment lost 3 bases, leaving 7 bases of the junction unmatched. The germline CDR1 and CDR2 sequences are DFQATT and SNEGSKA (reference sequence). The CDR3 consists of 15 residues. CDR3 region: CSASDRTGGSQPQHF. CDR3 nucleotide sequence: TGCAGTGCTAGTGATCGGACAGGGGGCAGTCAGCCCCAGCATTTT.

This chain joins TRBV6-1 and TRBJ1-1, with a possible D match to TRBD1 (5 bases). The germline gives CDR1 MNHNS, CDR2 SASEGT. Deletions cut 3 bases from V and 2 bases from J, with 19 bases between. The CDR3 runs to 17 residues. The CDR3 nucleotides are TGTGCCAGCAGTGATTGGGGGACGTACTCCACCAACACTGAAGCTTTCTTT. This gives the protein CASSDWGTYSTNTEAFF.

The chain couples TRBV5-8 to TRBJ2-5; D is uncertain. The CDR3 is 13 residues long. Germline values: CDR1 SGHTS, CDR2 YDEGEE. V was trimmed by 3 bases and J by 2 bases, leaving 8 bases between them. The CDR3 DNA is TGTGCCAGCAGCTATGGATCTCAAGAGACCCAGTACTTC. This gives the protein CASSYGSQETQYF.

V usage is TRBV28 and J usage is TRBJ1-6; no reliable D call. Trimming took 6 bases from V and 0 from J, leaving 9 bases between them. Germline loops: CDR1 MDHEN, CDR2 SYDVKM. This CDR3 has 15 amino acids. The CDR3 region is CASRIGSSYNSPLHF. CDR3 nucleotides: TGTGCCAGCAGAATAGGGAGCTCCTATAATTCACCCCTCCACTTT.

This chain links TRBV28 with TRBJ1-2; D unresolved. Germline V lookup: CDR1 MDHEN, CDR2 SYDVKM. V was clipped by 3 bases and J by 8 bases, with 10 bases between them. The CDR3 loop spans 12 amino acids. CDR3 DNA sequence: TGTGCCAGCAGTTTTGGATTATGGGGCTACACCTTC. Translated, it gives CASSFGLWGYTF.

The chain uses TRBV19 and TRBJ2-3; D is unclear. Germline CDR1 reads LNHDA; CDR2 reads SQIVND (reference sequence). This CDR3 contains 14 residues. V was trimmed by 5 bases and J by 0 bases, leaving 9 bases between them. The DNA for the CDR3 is TGTGCCAGTAGTGCCCTTCCTAGCACAGATACGCAGTATTTT. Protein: CASSALPSTDTQYF.

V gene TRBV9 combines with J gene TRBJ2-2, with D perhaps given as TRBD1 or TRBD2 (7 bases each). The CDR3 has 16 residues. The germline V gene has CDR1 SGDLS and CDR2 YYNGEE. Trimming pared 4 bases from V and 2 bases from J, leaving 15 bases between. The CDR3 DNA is TGTGCCAGCAGCCCCAGGGGGGGGTCCAACACCGGGGAGCTGTTTTTT. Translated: CASSPRGGSNTGELFF.